What follows are 14 T cell receptor beta chains derived from one specimen sequenced in a study of spatial heterogeneity in lung cancer. Study conclusions and caveats: Counts of expanded intratumoral alpha and beta TCRs tracked tumor mutation counts.

Which antigens these TCRs recognize remains unknown. TCRdb redid the calling of the 5' RACE reads with MiXCR, one entry per CDR3 protein. The sample consists of around 8,800 distinct CDR3 sequences, more than 6% of them appearing once. Time point noted: sample taken at primary tumor resection. Here the sequenced sample was lung tumor tissue, taken at surgery. These receptors all come from a male donor with early-stage non-small cell lung cancer.

This clonotype is judged medium-sized. The chain recombines TRBV7-9 with TRBJ2-1; D remains unclear. V dropped 5 bases and J dropped 6 bases, with 20 bases sitting between them. In germline, CDR1 is SEHNR, CDR2 FQNEAQ (reference sequence). The CDR3 is made up of 16 amino acids. CDR3 in DNA: TGTGCCAGCAGCCCCGTTTGGGGAAGCCTACGCAATGAGCAGTTCTTC. Protein sequence: CASSPVWGSLRNEQFF.

This clonotype is medium-sized by share. V and J are TRBV24-1 and TRBJ2-3, with D possibly TRBD2 on 5 matching bases. Trimming stripped 4 bases from V and 3 bases from J, with 13 bases between. The CDR3 consists of 15 residues. CDR1 and CDR2 (germline): KGHDR, SFDVKD. For the CDR3, the DNA is TGTGCCACCAGTGAGCGGTGGACTGGGACAGATACGCAGTATTTT. As protein: CATSERWTGTDTQYF.

Judged by abundance, this clonotype is medium-sized. The chain uses TRBV27 and TRBJ1-5, with 7 bases that match TRBD1. The V and J ends lost 3 bases and 11 bases, in that order; junction bases with no gene match: 13. CDR1 MNHEY and CDR2 SMNVEV come from the germline V gene (reference sequence). The CDR3 covers 15 residues. The CDR3 reads CASSLVRTGQSAQHF. The CDR3 bases are TGTGCCAGCAGTTTGGTCAGGACAGGTCAATCAGCCCAGCATTTT.

This clonotype is medium-sized. One junction end disagrees with the germline gene, perhaps due to a read error. This rearrangement joins TRBV5-1 to TRBJ2-5; D is perhaps TRBD1 or TRBD2 (5 bases each). The CDR3 covers 13 residues. CDR1 is SGHRS, CDR2 YFSETQ, per germline. The CDR3: CASRLDWGETQYF. In DNA form, the CDR3 reads TGCGCCAGCAGATTGGACTGGGGGGAGACCCAGTACTTC. Based on the CDR3 plus reference TRBV5-1 and TRBJ2-5, the full variable domain is KAGVTQTPRYLIKTRGQQVTLSCSPISGHRSVSWYQQTPGQGLQFLFEYFSETQRNKGNFPGRFSGRQFSNSRSEMNVSTLELGDSALYLCASRLDWGETQYFGPGTRLLVL.

This clonotype was recorded at least ten times. This chain links TRBV4-2 with TRBJ2-3; 9 nucleotides match TRBD2. V dropped 0 bases and J dropped 4; count of bases not matched to a gene: 2. Per germline, CDR1 LGHNA and CDR2 YNFKEQ. This CDR3 has 15 residues. Written as DNA, the CDR3 is TGTGCCAGCAGCCAAGAGCGGGAGGGACCAGATACGCAGTATTTT. It is translated as CASSQEREGPDTQYF.

By share of the sample, this clonotype is medium-sized (0.01 to 0.1%). The rearrangement uses TRBV7-2 and TRBJ2-7; 7 nucleotides line up with TRBD1. From germline, CDR1 is SGHTA and CDR2 FQGNSA. This CDR3 has 15 amino acids. Trimming removed 2 bases from V and 4 bases from J; junction bases left unmatched: 8. The CDR3 reads CASSLSATGNYEQYF. The CDR3 nucleotides are TGTGCCAGCAGCTTATCGGCGACAGGGAATTACGAGCAGTACTTC. The variable domain in full, with the rest retrieved from reference TRBV7-2 and TRBJ2-7, is GAGVSQSPSNKVTEKGKDVELRCDPISGHTALYWYRQSLGQGLEFLIYFQGNSAPDKSGLPSDRFSAERTGGSVSTLTIQRTQQEDSAVYLCASSLSATGNYEQYFGPGTRLTVT.

This clonotype was seen many times. V usage is TRBV7-8 and J usage is TRBJ2-5, with a weak D call TRBD1 (6 bases). V was shortened by 5 bases and J by 3 bases, with 28 bases between the two germline ends. The germline V gene encodes CDR1 SGHVS and CDR2 FQNEAQ. This CDR3 comprises 19 residues. The CDR3 DNA sequence: TGTGCCAGCAGCCCCTACAGGGTCCCACCTAGTATACCTAAAGAGACCCAGTACTTC. It translates to CASSPYRVPPSIPKETQYF.

This clonotype was seen at least ten times. The chain uses TRBV24-1 and TRBJ2-3, with no clear D. V lost 4 bases to trimming and J lost 2 bases, with 6 bases between them. The CDR3 runs to 13 residues. The germline V gene has CDR1 KGHDR and CDR2 SFDVKD. CDR3 in DNA: TGTGCCACCAGTGACCGGCACACAGATACGCAGTATTTT. Translated: CATSDRHTDTQYF.

V usage is TRBV10-3 and J usage is TRBJ1-1; D is unresolved. Germline CDR1 reads ENHRY; CDR2 reads SYGVKD. Trimming left V 2 bases short and J 8 bases short, with 9 bases between. The CDR3 spans 12 residues. Written as DNA, the CDR3 is TGTGCCATCAGTGAGGGTCCGGAGGAAGCTTTCTTT. Translating it yields CAISEGPEEAFF.

The chain couples TRBV7-6 to TRBJ2-7, with 7 bases that match TRBD1. Looked up from germline, CDR1 is SGHVS and CDR2 is FNYEAQ. CDR3 length: 18 amino acids. V lost 0 bases and J lost 1; bases outside the gene matches: 12. In nucleotides, the CDR3 is TGTGCCAGCAGCTTAGCTACCTTACAGGGGCCCAAGTCCTACGAGCAGTACTTC. It codes for CASSLATLQGPKSYEQYF.

This clonotype showed up many times. This rearrangement joins TRBV12-3 or TRBV12-4 to TRBJ1-1; maybe TRBD1 (5 bases). Trimming took 5 bases from V and 7 from J, leaving 8 bases between them. The CDR3 spans 11 residues. CDR3 residues: CASSIRVEAFF. The CDR3 coding sequence is TGTGCCAGCAGTATCAGGGTTGAAGCTTTCTTT.

The sample holds many counts of this clonotype. The rearrangement uses TRBV28 and TRBJ1-6; TRBD1 matches 7 bases. Per germline, CDR1 MDHEN and CDR2 SYDVKM. Trimming cost V 11 bases and J 9 bases; bases outside gene matches: 10. The CDR3 consists of 13 residues. CDR3 residues: CAGRQGNSSPLHF. The DNA for the CDR3 is TGTGCCGGTCGACAGGGAAATTCTTCACCCCTCCACTTT.

This clonotype was counted only a few times. The chain employs TRBV19 and TRBJ2-2; D is possibly TRBD1 (5 bases). Germline V lookup: CDR1 LNHDA, CDR2 SQIVND (reference sequence). The V gene lost 8 bases and the J gene lost 1 base, with 14 bases spanning the gap. The CDR3 covers 15 residues. CDR3 DNA sequence: TGTGCCAGTCAGGATGGGGCAAGGAACACCGGGGAGCTGTTTTTT. Protein sequence: CASQDGARNTGELFF.

J is TRBJ2-5 and V is TRBV5-1; 10 nucleotides match TRBD2. Germline CDR1 SGHRS, CDR2 YFSETQ. There are 16 residues in the CDR3. Trimming at V came to 2 bases and at J to 5 bases, leaving 9 bases not matched to a gene. The CDR3 DNA is TGCGCCAGCAGCTTTGTCCTAGCGGGAGAGGTGGAGACCCAGTACTTC. Protein: CASSFVLAGEVETQYF.